Included here is one TCR beta chain sequence, with context. Authors' analysis steps: By means of reference gene primer amplification, nucleated cell counts were estimated. Only in-frame clones appear in the TCRdb table, and some are missing; sequencing was by immunoSEQ multiplex PCR. That table is the source of V, J and clone size, and D and trimming were worked out from the DNA. The data show about 140,000 clones, around 81% seen once. The data belong to a study of blood T cell repertoires in COVID-19. The wider study: Some COVID-19 samples were acute and others convalescent; all came from the United States, Italy and Spain. Sources were T cells, B-cell-depleted T cells, or PBMCs; the material itself was cDNA or gDNA.

The CDR3 consists of 15 residues. Trimming at V came to 6 bases and at J to 3 bases, leaving 13 bases not matched to a gene. The V gene's germline CDR1 is SQVTM and CDR2 ANQGSEA. The TCR comes from a human donor in a cohort sampled during active COVID-19. The rearrangement joins TRBV29-1 to TRBJ2-7, with 8 bases identical to TRBD2. Sequenced: peripheral blood. The CDR3 loop reads CSVENDPGTSYEQYF. The CDR3 nucleotides are TGCAGCGTCGAGAATGATCCCGGGACTAGCTACGAGCAGTACTTC.